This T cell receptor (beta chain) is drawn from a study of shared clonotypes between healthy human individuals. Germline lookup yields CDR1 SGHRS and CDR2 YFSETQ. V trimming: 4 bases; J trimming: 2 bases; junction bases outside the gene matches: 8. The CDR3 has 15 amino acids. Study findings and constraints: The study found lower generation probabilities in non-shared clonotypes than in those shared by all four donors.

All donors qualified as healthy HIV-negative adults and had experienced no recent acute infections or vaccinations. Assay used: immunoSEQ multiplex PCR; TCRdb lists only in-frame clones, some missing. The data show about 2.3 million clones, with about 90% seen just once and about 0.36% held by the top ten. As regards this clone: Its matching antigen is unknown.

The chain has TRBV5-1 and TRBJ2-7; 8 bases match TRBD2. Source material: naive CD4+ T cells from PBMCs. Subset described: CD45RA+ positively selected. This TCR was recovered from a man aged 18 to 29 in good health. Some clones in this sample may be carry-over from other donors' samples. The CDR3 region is CASSPTTSATYEQYF. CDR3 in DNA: TGCGCCAGCAGCCCGACGACTAGCGCAACCTACGAGCAGTACTTC.